This T cell receptor (beta chain) was identified in a study of CD8+CD57+ T cells in acquired aplastic anemia. On the study more broadly: Quantities of DNA derived from sorted CD4+ and CD8+ cells averaged 3.2 ug.

Germline CDR1 reads SGHTA; CDR2 reads FQGNSA. V dropped 6 bases and J dropped 5; count of bases not matched to a gene: 1. The CDR3 contains 13 residues. There are a few counts of this clonotype. Profiling that covered TCR beta VDJ and CDR3 relied on genomic DNA as its template. One entry per CDR3 protein, called by TCRdb with MiXCR from the reads. Of 450,000 to 600,000 distinct CDR3 sequences listed, approximately 33% are singletons. Patients who underwent sequencing had shown CD8+CD57+ cell expansion by flow cytometry. This chain links TRBV7-2 with TRBJ1-4; TRBD1 matches 9 bases. Sequencing was carried out using sorted CD4+, CD8+, or CD8+CD57+ T cells (not recorded which) from PBMCs. This TCR derives from a human donor with aplastic anemia. In nucleotides, the CDR3 is TGTGCCAGCAGGACAGGGGGGAATGAAAAACTGTTTTTT. The encoded protein is CASRTGGNEKLFF.